This T cell receptor beta chain stems from a study of shared clonotypes between healthy human individuals. In its sample, this clone was seen once. Trimming removed 3 bases from V and 4 bases from J; junction bases left unmatched: 19. The germline CDR1 and CDR2 sequences are SQVTM and ANQGSEA. This CDR3 is built from 20 residues. Replicate PCRs run on sorted subsets employed approximately 0.2 ug DNA, approximately 30,000 T cell genomes. Sequencing was performed with immunoSEQ multiplex PCR; in TCRdb, only in-frame clones are kept and a portion is missing. The data hold a few million clones, with nearly 97% observed a single time.

The sequencing input was naive CD4+ T cells sorted from blood. Sample subset: CD45RA+ positively selected. The chain uses TRBV29-1 and TRBJ2-1, with 12 bases lining up with TRBD2. This receptor was identified in a man between 18 and 35 years old in good health. This CDR3 reads CSVEPSPLAGGRGLYNEQFF. The CDR3 DNA follows: TGCAGCGTTGAGCCTTCCCCTCTAGCGGGAGGGCGGGGACTGTACAATGAGCAGTTCTTC.